This is a list of T cell receptor beta chains from one sample in a study of T cells after yellow fever vaccination. Using its own MiXCR run on the 5' RACE reads, TCRdb lists one record per CDR3 protein. The sample yields hundreds of thousands of distinct CDR3 sequences, 15% to 20% seen once. Sequenced material: PBMCs, taken 15 days after the yellow fever booster vaccination. Receptors originate from a man aged 25 to 40 who received the YFV17D yellow fever vaccine. The CDR3 runs from the conserved cysteine through the conserved F or W. The D gene is left open where the match is weak. Clone size is not always given. Where it is, it says once, few, many or a class for expanded clones.

abundance	d_gene	v_gene	j_gene	CDR3aa	CDR3nt
-	-	TRBV29-1	TRBJ2-2	CSVGSLGELFF	TGCAGCGTTGGATCTCTCGGGGAGCTGTTTTTT
-	TRBD1	TRBV5-6	TRBJ2-1	CASSTTGGGQFF	TGTGCCAGCAGCACGACAGGGGGTGGGCAGTTCTTC
many	-	TRBV7-9	TRBJ2-7	CASSRPGQNYEQYF	TGTGCCAGCAGCCGCCCGGGGCAGAACTACGAGCAGTACTTC
-	TRBD2	TRBV10-3	TRBJ2-1	CAISESLGTSGNEQFF	TGTGCCATCAGTGAGTCTTTGGGGACTAGTGGGAATGAGCAGTTCTTC
few	-	TRBV28	TRBJ2-5	CASRRDRLRGETQYF	TGTGCCAGCAGAAGGGACCGGCTCCGGGGAGAGACCCAGTACTTC
few	-	TRBV7-2	TRBJ1-4	CASSLWGSYEKLFF	TGTGCCAGCAGCTTATGGGGTAGTTATGAAAAACTGTTTTTT
few	-	TRBV25-1	TRBJ2-5	CASMGGYQETQYF	TGTGCCAGCATGGGGGGATACCAAGAGACCCAGTACTTC
-	-	TRBV5-4	TRBJ2-2	CASSRTQPGGTGELFF	TGTGCCAGCAGCCGGACCCAACCTGGGGGCACCGGGGAGCTGTTTTTT
-	-	TRBV4-3	TRBJ1-6	CASSQNGQLNSPLHF	TGCGCCAGCAGCCAAAATGGACAGCTTAATTCACCCCTCCACTTT
-	-	TRBV12-3/TRBV12-4	TRBJ2-3	CASTGGWRDRTDTQYF	TGTGCCAGCACCGGAGGTTGGCGGGACCGCACAGATACGCAGTATTTT
few	-	TRBV9	TRBJ2-7	CASSNLREQYF	TGTGCCAGCAGCAACCTCCGCGAGCAGTACTTC
-	-	TRBV6-4	TRBJ1-1	CASSDSSKNTEAFF	TGTGCCAGCAGTGACAGCAGTAAAAACACTGAAGCTTTCTTT
-	TRBD1	TRBV27	TRBJ2-7	CASTAGTGGYEQYF	TGTGCCAGCACGGCTGGGACAGGGGGCTACGAGCAGTACTTC
few	TRBD1	TRBV20-1	TRBJ1-3	CSARDEAPQGPSGNTIYF	TGCAGTGCTAGAGATGAAGCGCCACAGGGGCCCTCTGGAAACACCATATATTTT
-	-	TRBV12-3/TRBV12-4	TRBJ2-7	CASSLGQGLTVYEQYF	TGTGCCAGCAGCCTCGGACAGGGACTAACAGTATACGAGCAGTACTTC
many	TRBD2	TRBV9	TRBJ2-7	CASSTLAGVLTHEQYF	TGTGCCAGCAGCACTCTAGCGGGAGTATTGACCCACGAGCAGTACTTC
-	TRBD2	TRBV10-3	TRBJ2-1	CAISPREGLYNEQFF	TGTGCCATCAGTCCCCGGGAGGGCCTATACAATGAGCAGTTCTTC
-	-	TRBV6-1	TRBJ2-7	CASRTAGTPWYEQYF	TGTGCCAGCAGAACTGCCGGGACTCCCTGGTACGAGCAGTACTTC
few	TRBD2	TRBV12-3/TRBV12-4	TRBJ2-3	CASRATSGTDTQYF	TGTGCCAGCAGAGCCACTAGCGGGACAGATACGCAGTATTTT
-	-	TRBV29-1	TRBJ2-5	CSVRHNQETQYF	TGCAGCGTTCGGCACAACCAAGAGACCCAGTACTTC
-	-	TRBV5-1	TRBJ2-5	CASSAPLGEETQYF	TGCGCCAGCAGCGCACCCCTCGGTGAAGAGACCCAGTACTTC
few	-	TRBV30	TRBJ2-7	CAWSTRVSYEQYF	TGTGCCTGGAGTACCCGGGTCTCCTACGAGCAGTACTTC
-	-	TRBV5-1	TRBJ1-1	CASTEQGLTEAFF	TGCGCCAGCACGGAACAGGGTCTCACTGAAGCTTTCTTT
few	-	TRBV9	TRBJ2-3	CASSPRPGTDTQYF	TGTGCCAGCAGCCCTCGACCGGGGACAGATACGCAGTATTTT
-	TRBD1	TRBV20-1	TRBJ2-5	CSATGTAKETQYF	TGCAGTGCTACCGGGACAGCAAAAGAGACCCAGTACTTC
few	-	TRBV7-9	TRBJ1-5	CASSRTDSRNQPQHF	TGTGCCAGCAGCCGTACGGACAGTCGCAATCAGCCCCAGCATTTT
-	-	TRBV5-4	TRBJ2-3	CASSFVGTNTDTQYF	TGTGCCAGCAGCTTTGTTGGGACGAACACAGATACGCAGTATTTT
many	-	TRBV7-3	TRBJ2-5	CASSFLPEAETQYF	TGTGCCAGCAGCTTCCTGCCCGAGGCGGAGACCCAGTACTTC
few	TRBD1	TRBV12-3/TRBV12-4	TRBJ1-1	CASRDKDREGTEAFF	TGTGCCAGCAGGGATAAGGACAGGGAGGGCACTGAAGCTTTCTTT
few	-	TRBV11-2	TRBJ2-6	CASSLGGTLASGANVLTF	TGTGCCAGCAGCCTCGGGGGCACGTTGGCCTCTGGGGCCAACGTCCTGACTTTC
few	-	TRBV6-5	TRBJ2-7	CASSKGTSTYF	TGTGCCAGCAGCAAGGGGACAAGCACGTACTTC
-	-	TRBV6-2/TRBV6-3	TRBJ2-3	CASTYSDTQYF	TGTGCCAGCACGTACTCAGATACGCAGTATTTT
few	-	TRBV7-2	TRBJ2-1	CASSNYEGHNEQFF	TGTGCCAGCAGTAATTATGAGGGGCACAATGAGCAGTTCTTC
few	-	TRBV11-3	TRBJ2-1	CASSSTRGSYNEQFF	TGTGCCAGCAGTTCAACAAGGGGCTCCTACAATGAGCAGTTCTTC
-	-	TRBV29-1	TRBJ2-1	CSVWLRSYNEQFF	TGCAGCGTTTGGCTGCGCTCCTACAATGAGCAGTTCTTC
few	-	TRBV7-2	TRBJ1-2	CASSFGYGYTF	TGTGCCAGCAGCTTTGGGTATGGCTACACCTTC
-	-	TRBV14	TRBJ2-5	CASSQREETQYF	TGTGCCAGCAGCCAGCGAGAAGAGACCCAGTACTTC
many	-	TRBV19	TRBJ2-3	CASSLDPKNTQYF	TGTGCCAGTAGTCTCGACCCCAAGAATACGCAGTATTTT
few	-	TRBV5-1	TRBJ2-1	CASSQMSGSYNEQFF	TGCGCCAGCAGCCAGATGAGCGGCTCCTACAATGAGCAGTTCTTC
-	-	TRBV5-1	TRBJ2-5	CASSYRHPSQETQYF	TGCGCCAGCAGCTACCGACATCCTAGTCAAGAGACCCAGTACTTC